Following are 31 T cell receptor beta chains from one sample sequenced in a study of blood T cells in healthy people across ages. Together with a sample-barcoded 5' primer, a J-beta primer mix was included in a second PCR lasting about 7 to 11 cycles. TCRdb reanalysed the 5' RACE reads using MiXCR and keeps one entry per CDR3 protein. The repertoire holds about a million distinct CDR3 sequences, with roughly 47% as singletons. Sequencing used blood. These receptors were taken from a woman in her sixties in good health.

V is TRBV4-3 and J is TRBJ2-7; 7 bases match TRBD2. The CDR3 is 14 residues long. CDR1 and CDR2 from the germline V gene are LGHNA and YSLEER. The V and J ends lost 4 bases and 3 bases, in that order; junction bases with no gene match: 6. Here the CDR3 DNA reads TGCGCCAGCAGCCCAGCGGGATCGGGCTACGAGCAGTACTTC. This gives the protein CASSPAGSGYEQYF.

The gene calls are TRBV19 and TRBJ2-4, with unresolved D. The DNA end lines up better with TRBJ2-7; the J call may be wrong. The germline gives CDR1 LNHDA, CDR2 SQIVND (reference sequence). CDR3 length equals 13 residues. The CDR3 DNA reads TGTGCCAGTAGTAGAAAGTTCAACTACGAGCAGTACTTC. This gives the protein CASSRKFNYEQYF.

The chain carries TRBV6-6 and TRBJ2-1; 15 positions agree with TRBD2. The last part of the DNA fits TRBJ2-7 better; the J call may be wrong. The CDR3 has 16 residues. Germline V gene lookup returns CDR1 MNHNY and CDR2 SVGAGI (reference sequence). The CDR3 region is CASTIGTSGRYNEQYF. CDR3 DNA: TGTGCCAGCACTATAGGGACTAGCGGGAGGTACAATGAGCAGTACTTC.

This chain joins TRBV7-9 and TRBJ2-4, with no clear D. The J call is doubtful: the DNA matches TRBJ2-7 better. This CDR3 has 14 amino acids. The germline gives CDR1 SEHNR, CDR2 FQNEAQ (reference sequence). Written as DNA, the CDR3 is TGTGCCAGCAGCGAAATACTACGTTACTACGAGCAGTACTTC. Translation gives CASSEILRYYEQYF.

The V and J genes are TRBV20-1 and TRBJ1-2, with TRBD1 matching 9 bases. With V trimmed by 2 bases and J by 4 bases, 11 bases remained unmatched. Per the germline V gene, CDR1 is DFQATT and CDR2 is SNEGSKA (reference sequence). The CDR3 length is 16 residues. CDR3 in amino acids: CSARPGQGLRGYGYTF. The CDR3 DNA follows: TGCAGTGCTAGACCCGGACAGGGGCTGCGGGGCTATGGCTACACCTTC.

The chain is built from TRBV28 and TRBJ1-5, with D possibly being TRBD1 (6 bases). The CDR3 sequence is 17 residues long. V was pared by 8 bases and J by 6 bases, with 26 bases between. Germline CDR1 is MDHEN and CDR2 is SYDVKM. As DNA, the CDR3 is TGTGCCAGCGTCCGGGAAAAACAGGGAAAAGGGAGTCAGCCCCAGCATTTT. Amino acids: CASVREKQGKGSQPQHF.

The J gene is TRBJ1-6, the V gene TRBV7-2; unclear D gene. The CDR3 contains 12 residues. V was clipped by 5 bases and J by 9 bases, with 8 bases between them. Germline-derived CDR1 and CDR2 are SGHTA and FQGNSA. The CDR3: CASSLGPSPLHF. The CDR3, as DNA: TGTGCCAGCAGCCTAGGGCCTTCACCCCTCCACTTT.

Only a few counts were recorded for this clonotype. V usage is TRBV29-1 and J usage is TRBJ1-2, with TRBD1 matching over 8 bases. Germline loops: CDR1 SQVTM, CDR2 ANQGSEA. J lost 8 bases, V lost 6 bases, and 8 bases had no gene match. This CDR3 spans 12 amino acids. In DNA, the CDR3 is TGCAGCGTCGCCGAGGACAGGGACGGCTACACCTTC. Translated: CSVAEDRDGYTF.

V and J are TRBV6-2 or TRBV6-3 and TRBJ2-5; tentatively, D is TRBD2 (6 bases). CDR3 length: 13 amino acids. The germline V gene has CDR1 MNHEY and CDR2 SVGEGT. Trimming stripped 7 bases from V and 6 bases from J, with 15 bases between. The CDR3 region is CASKGPGGKTQYF. DNA of the CDR3: TGTGCCAGCAAGGGGCCGGGCGGGAAGACCCAGTACTTC.

The chain has TRBV4-1 and TRBJ2-7, with TRBD1 matching 8 bases. Germline CDR1 is MGHRA and CDR2 is YSYEKL. This CDR3 is 15 amino acids long. The V and J ends lost 1 base and 7 bases, in that order; junction bases with no gene match: 9. The CDR3 loop is CASSQGGGQGNEQYF. The CDR3 coding sequence is TGCGCCAGCAGCCAAGGAGGTGGACAGGGAAATGAGCAGTACTTC.

This chain uses TRBV20-1 with TRBJ2-1; tentatively, D is TRBD2 (6 bases). The CDR3 covers 15 residues. Germline CDR1 is DFQATT and CDR2 is SNEGSKA (reference sequence). V lost 3 bases, J lost 8 bases, and 20 bases lay in between. The CDR3 DNA is TGCAGTGCTAGCACCACTAGCCCCATTTACGATGAGCAGTTCTTC. Its translation is CSASTTSPIYDEQFF.

The chain links TRBV13 to TRBJ2-6; possible D gene TRBD1, 5 bases. The CDR3 consists of 21 residues. The germline gives CDR1 PRHDT, CDR2 FYEKMQ (reference sequence). Trimming took 4 bases from V and 0 from J, leaving 25 bases between them. The CDR3 DNA reads as TGTGCCAGCAGCTCTCCATCGGAAGGGGTCGATGATGACTCTGGGGCCAACGTCCTGACTTTC. Amino acid sequence: CASSSPSEGVDDDSGANVLTF. Variable domain in full (rest from reference TRBV13 and TRBJ2-6): AAGVIQSPRHLIKEKRETATLKCYPIPRHDTVYWYQQGPGQDPQFLISFYEKMQSDKGSIPDRFSAQQFSDYHSELNMSSLELGDSALYFCASSSPSEGVDDDSGANVLTFGAGSRLTVL.

V gene TRBV6-1 combines with J gene TRBJ2-3, with TRBD1 matching 9 bases. The CDR3 consists of 16 residues. CDR1 and CDR2 (germline): MNHNS, SASEGT. The V gene end was trimmed by 6 bases and the J gene end by 1 base; junction bases not matched to a gene: 8. CDR3 sequence: CASSAHRGQRTDTQYF. CDR3 coding DNA: TGTGCCAGCAGCGCACACAGGGGGCAACGCACAGATACGCAGTATTTT.

The genes are TRBV7-6 and TRBJ2-2, with 11 bases identical to TRBD1. The V segment lost 5 bases and the J segment 6 bases; nucleotides outside the gene matches: 8. This CDR3 region has 16 residues. Germline CDR1 SGHVS, CDR2 FNYEAQ. The CDR3 loop is CASSIGQGAVAGELFF. CDR3 DNA: TGTGCCAGCAGCATAGGACAGGGGGCTGTTGCCGGGGAGCTGTTTTTT.

The V gene is TRBV12-3 or TRBV12-4, the J gene TRBJ2-3; D ambiguous. There are 13 residues in the CDR3. V lost 10 bases to trimming and J lost 0 bases, with 11 bases between them. For the CDR3, the DNA is TGTGCCAACAGCCTACTTAGCACAGATACGCAGTATTTT. It yields the protein CANSLLSTDTQYF.

In the case of this clonotype: One end of the junction varies from germline; a read error may be responsible. The chain couples TRBV28 to TRBJ2-7, with D maybe TRBD2 (6 bases). CDR3 length equals 15 residues. Germline V gene lookup returns CDR1 MDHEN and CDR2 SYDVKM. CDR3 protein: CTSSLISGVSYEQYF. CDR3 coding DNA: TGTACCAGCAGTTTGATTAGCGGAGTTTCCTATGAGCAGTACTTC.

The V and J genes are TRBV6-2 or TRBV6-3 and TRBJ2-3; maybe TRBD2 (6 bases). Per germline, CDR1 MNHEY and CDR2 SVGEGT. Trimming removed 2 bases at V and 6 bases at J, with 15 bases between. This CDR3 contains 15 residues. This CDR3 reads CASSYAGSLSDTQYF. DNA for the CDR3: TGTGCCAGCAGTTACGCGGGGTCGCTATCGGATACGCAGTATTTT.

This clonotype was recorded a few times. CDR3 sequence (DNA): TGTGCCAGCATAGGAGGTTCTCTCCGGGACAAGACCTACGAGCAGTACTTC. Its protein is CASIGGSLRDKTYEQYF. The rearrangement links TRBV28 to TRBJ2-7; D is perhaps TRBD1 (6 bases). V lost 7 bases and J lost 2, with 24 bases in between. CDR1 MDHEN and CDR2 SYDVKM come from the germline V gene. This CDR3 is 17 amino acids long.

This clonotype has just a few counts. This chain joins TRBV10-3 and TRBJ1-2, with D hard to call. The CDR3 contains 13 residues. V lost 0 bases and J lost 4, with 6 bases in between. Germline V CDR1 and CDR2: ENHRY, SYGVKD. The CDR3 spells CAISESFGYGYTF. CDR3 bases: TGTGCCATCAGTGAGTCTTTCGGCTATGGCTACACCTTC.

The chain uses TRBV27 and TRBJ2-7; D not certain. The J call may not be correct, given that the DNA end is closer to TRBJ2-1. Per germline, CDR1 MNHEY and CDR2 SMNVEV (reference sequence). This CDR3 comprises 15 residues. The CDR3 nucleotides read TGTGCCAGCAGTTCCTTACTCCGAAGTATCGATGAGCAGTTCTTC. Translating gives CASSSLLRSIDEQFF.

V usage is TRBV20-1 and J usage is TRBJ1-5, with D tentatively TRBD1 (5 bases). This CDR3 has 14 amino acids. Germline assignment: CDR1 DFQATT and CDR2 SNEGSKA (reference sequence). Between the trimmed V and J ends, which lost 6 bases and 5 bases, there was a span of 17 bases. The CDR3 sequence is CSAAIGDRDQPQHF. The CDR3 nucleotides read TGCAGTGCCGCTATAGGGGATCGGGATCAGCCCCAGCATTTT.

This chain uses TRBV7-2 with TRBJ2-3; 9 bases line up with TRBD2. CDR1 is SGHTA and CDR2 is FQGNSA in the germline V gene. This CDR3 contains 16 residues. Unmatched junction bases numbered 8, after V lost 4 bases and J lost 3 bases. Here the CDR3 reads CASSSRPGLATDTQYF. CDR3 DNA sequence: TGTGCCAGCAGCTCCAGACCGGGACTAGCAACAGATACGCAGTATTTT.

The rearrangement uses TRBV7-3 and TRBJ1-5; D ambiguous. V was cut by 0 bases and J by 3 bases, with 9 bases left in between. The CDR3 is 15 residues long. From germline, CDR1 is SGHTA and CDR2 FQGTGA. CDR3 coding DNA: TGTGCCAGCAGCTTAACGTCTGGGTACAATCAGCCCCAGCATTTT. Residues: CASSLTSGYNQPQHF.

V gene TRBV20-1 combines with J gene TRBJ2-7; 7 nucleotides line up with TRBD1. V lost 0 bases and J lost 3; bases outside the gene matches: 5. Germline values: CDR1 DFQATT, CDR2 SNEGSKA (reference sequence). The CDR3 loop spans 14 amino acids. CDR3 residues: CSARDRNRGYEQYF. In DNA form, the CDR3 reads TGCAGTGCTAGAGATCGAAACAGGGGCTACGAGCAGTACTTC.

This chain uses TRBV5-1 with TRBJ2-1; D is unclear. V lost 4 bases and J lost 15, with 17 bases in between. Germline V gene sequence: CDR1 SGHRS, CDR2 YFSETQ. CDR3 length equals 12 residues. CDR3 sequence: CASSPLDGASFF. CDR3 nucleotides: TGCGCCAGCAGCCCACTGGATGGAGCATCGTTCTTC.

In regard to this clonotype: A much larger clone sits a single nucleotide away, making a read error possible. J is TRBJ1-5 and V is TRBV7-2; D remains unclear. V was pared by 5 bases and J by 3 bases, with 11 bases between. This CDR3 spans 14 amino acids. Germline lookup yields CDR1 SGHTA and CDR2 FQGNSA. CDR3 DNA: TGTGCCAGCAGCGTCGTACAGATCAATCAGCCCCAGCATTTT. Protein sequence: CASSVVQINQPQHF. Full variable domain (missing parts from reference TRBV7-2 and TRBJ1-5): GAGVSQSPSNKVTEKGKDVELRCDPISGHTALYWYRQSLGQGLEFLIYFQGNSAPDKSGLPSDRFSAERTGGSVSTLTIQRTQQEDSAVYLCASSVVQINQPQHFGDGTRLSIL.

The chain has TRBV20-1 and TRBJ2-1; D not resolved. This CDR3 comprises 15 residues. The V end lost 3 bases, the J end lost 9 bases, and 21 bases lay between the germline ends. The germline gives CDR1 DFQATT, CDR2 SNEGSKA (reference sequence). CDR3 DNA sequence: TGCAGTGCTAGGACCTTAGGGTCGCTCTTCAGTGAGCAGTTCTTC. Amino acid sequence: CSARTLGSLFSEQFF.

This chain links TRBV29-1 with TRBJ1-1, with TRBD1 as a possible D gene (6 bases). The V end was cut by 7 bases, the J end by 1 base, with 10 bases between. The CDR3 is made up of 12 amino acids. Looked up from germline, CDR1 is SQVTM and CDR2 is ANQGSEA. CDR3 DNA sequence: TGCAGCGCAGGGGTTACGAACACTGAAGCTTTCTTT. Its translation is CSAGVTNTEAFF.

Concerning this clonotype itself: The junction departs from germline at one end; a sequencing error may be responsible. As DNA, the CDR3 is TGTGCCAGCGGCCAACTGACTAGCGGCACAGATACGCAGTATTTT. This gives the protein CASGQLTSGTDTQYF. The chain links TRBV4-2 to TRBJ2-3; 8 bases line up with TRBD2. CDR3 size: 15 residues. Germline CDR1 reads LGHNA; CDR2 reads YNFKEQ.

The gene calls are TRBV7-2 and TRBJ1-2; weak D call: TRBD1 (5 bases). This CDR3 has 15 amino acids. Deletions cut 2 bases from V and 2 bases from J, with 12 bases between. CDR1 and CDR2 from the germline V gene are SGHTA and FQGNSA. CDR3 residues: CASSLIGGFNYGYTF. The CDR3 bases are TGTGCCAGCAGCTTAATTGGGGGGTTCAACTATGGCTACACCTTC.

V is TRBV28 and J is TRBJ1-6, with D hard to call. The V gene's germline CDR1 is MDHEN and CDR2 SYDVKM. This CDR3 is 16 amino acids long. Trimming took off 1 base at V and 0 bases at J, with 7 bases between the two ends. The CDR3 DNA follows: TGTGCCAGCAGTTTATTCGGGAACTCCTATAATTCACCCCTCCACTTT. Its protein product is CASSLFGNSYNSPLHF.